This T cell receptor (beta chain) emerged from a study of blood T cell repertoires in COVID-19. As for the study in general: Cohort 3 donors counted as recovered after two negative PCRs, clearance, or resolved symptoms. Donors in the United States, Italy and Spain gave samples during acute or convalescent COVID-19.

Some clones are missing from TCRdb's copy, which holds only in-frame ones; the method was immunoSEQ multiplex PCR. The table shows approximately 240,000 clones, with about 90% occurring only once. Source material: PBMCs or T cells enriched from blood (not recorded which). The TCR sequence derives from a woman between 50 and 59 years old in a cohort exposed to, infected with or recovered from COVID-19 (not recorded which).

Here the CDR3 DNA reads TGTGCCAGTAGTATTAGCGGCAGACCTAACTATGGCTACACCTTC. Encoded protein: CASSISGRPNYGYTF. The chain combines TRBV19 with TRBJ1-2; D is undetermined. The V gene's germline CDR1 is LNHDA and CDR2 SQIVND (reference sequence). The CDR3 length is 15 residues. Trimming took 3 bases from V and 0 from J, leaving 11 bases between them.